This T cell receptor (beta chain) was documented in a study of blood T cell repertoires in COVID-19. This CDR3 has 12 residues. V shed 11 bases and J 4 bases; nucleotides not matched to a gene: 3. CDR1 is SGHTA, CDR2 FQGNSA, per germline. This clone was seen once. Assay used: immunoSEQ multiplex PCR; TCRdb lists only in-frame clones, some missing. The repertoire holds more than 450,000 clones, roughly nine tenths seen once, with around 0.7% in the top ten. This TCR was recovered from a woman younger than 30 who had recovered from COVID-19. The J gene is TRBJ2-5, the V gene TRBV7-2, with TRBD1 identical over 11 bases. Sequencing used PBMCs or T cells enriched from blood (not recorded which). CDR3 loop: CAGGTGGETQYF. The CDR3 DNA is TGTGCCGGAGGGACAGGGGGAGAGACCCAGTACTTC.